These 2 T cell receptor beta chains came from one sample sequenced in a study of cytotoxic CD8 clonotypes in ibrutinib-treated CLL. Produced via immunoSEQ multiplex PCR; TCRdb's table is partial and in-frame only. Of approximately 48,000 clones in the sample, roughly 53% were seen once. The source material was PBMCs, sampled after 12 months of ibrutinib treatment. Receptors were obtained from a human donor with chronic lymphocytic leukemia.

The CDR3 nucleotides are TGTGCCAGCAGTTATTCGGGTATGGATACGCAGTATTTT. Translated, it gives CASSYSGMDTQYF. The J gene is TRBJ2-3, the V gene TRBV28; D is unresolved. The CDR3 length is 13 residues. Trimming shortened V by 4 bases and J by 6 bases, and 11 bases separated the two germline ends. Germline V gene sequence: CDR1 MDHEN, CDR2 SYDVKM.

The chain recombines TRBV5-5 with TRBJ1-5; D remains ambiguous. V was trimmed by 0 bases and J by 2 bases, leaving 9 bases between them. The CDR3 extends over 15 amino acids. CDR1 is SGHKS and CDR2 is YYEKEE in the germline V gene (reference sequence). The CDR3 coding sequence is TGTGCCAGCAGCTTGGACGGGCAAGGCAATCAGCCCCAGCATTTT. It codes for CASSLDGQGNQPQHF.